The clone carrying this T cell receptor (beta chain) turned up a few times. Its antigen is not known. One junction end disagrees with the germline gene, perhaps due to a read error. Thyroid surgery took place with no prior treatment in any patient. Germline CDR1 reads MNHNS; CDR2 reads SASEGT. The CDR3 totals 13 residues. These data come from a study of metastatic and nonmetastatic thyroid tumors. Study-level information: Both malignant and benign thyroid patients supplied peripheral blood and tumor or nodule tissue samples, across which the repertoires of these patients were then compared.

TCRdb called clones again from the PCR reads with MiXCR. The sample includes under 15,000 clones, under 30% of them seen just once. Study observations and caveats: In blood and tumor, TCR beta diversity was reportedly significantly higher in malignant thyroid tumors than in benign nodules.

What was sequenced was tumor tissue. The chain couples TRBV6-1 to TRBJ2-5; D may match TRBD1 or TRBD2 (5 bases each). This TCR derives from a female donor with papillary thyroid cancer or a benign thyroid nodule (not recorded which). Some clones in this sample may be carry-over from other donors' samples. The CDR3 sequence: CASSVALSGTQHF. The CDR3 bases are TGTGCCAGCAGTGTAGCATTGAGTGGGACCCAGCACTTC.